This T cell receptor (beta chain) was captured in a study of T cell responses to AZD1222 COVID-19 vaccine. Sequenced by immunoSEQ multiplex PCR; TCRdb stores in-frame clones only, minus some. The top ten clones hold around a sixth of a sample with 120,000 or so clones, 88% of them seen once. Findings and limits, study-wide: Among vaccine-associated CD4 TCRs, coverage spanned spike, with dominance at 160-218 and 743-854.

Notes on this clone: No antigen is known for it.

CDR3 length equals 13 residues. Germline values: CDR1 MDHEN, CDR2 SYDVKM. Trimming took 2 bases from V and 6 from J, leaving 8 bases between them. The chain uses TRBV28 and TRBJ2-1; no clear D gene. Sequenced material: peripheral blood, taken on day 0 of MenACWY control vaccination. The clonotype comes from an adult in good health. The CDR3 loop reads CASSLVAPNEQFF. CDR3 nucleotide sequence: TGTGCCAGCAGTTTAGTGGCTCCCAATGAGCAGTTCTTC.